These 2 T cell receptor beta chains came from one sample sequenced in a study of T-cell memory formation after mild COVID-19. TCRdb called the 5' RACE reads again in MiXCR, with one record for every CDR3 protein. Here the sample spans about 290,000 distinct CDR3 sequences, approximately 15% being singletons. Material: PBMCs or a T cell subset sorted from them (not recorded which). These receptors all stem from a man aged 18-30 years who had mild COVID-19 (a few samples of this study predate the infection). Cell type and time point are not known.

This clonotype has ten or more counts. The chain joins TRBV24-1 to TRBJ1-5; 8 nucleotides line up with TRBD1. CDR3 length: 16 amino acids. The germline CDR1 and CDR2 sequences are KGHDR and SFDVKD. The V gene end was trimmed by 4 bases and the J gene end by 0 bases; junction bases not matched to a gene: 4. The CDR3 sequence is CATSERTGSSNQPQHF. CDR3 DNA: TGTGCCACCAGTGAACGGACAGGGAGTAGCAATCAGCCCCAGCATTTT.

The chain has TRBV7-9 and TRBJ2-1; a weak D match, TRBD1 (6 bases). Trimming removed 6 bases from V and 7 bases from J, with 19 bases in between. CDR1 is SEHNR, CDR2 FQNEAQ, per germline (reference sequence). The CDR3 loop spans 15 amino acids. CDR3 sequence (DNA): TGTGCCAGCAGTCCACAGGGTGTGGCCCTTAATGAGCAGTTCTTC. It translates to CASSPQGVALNEQFF.